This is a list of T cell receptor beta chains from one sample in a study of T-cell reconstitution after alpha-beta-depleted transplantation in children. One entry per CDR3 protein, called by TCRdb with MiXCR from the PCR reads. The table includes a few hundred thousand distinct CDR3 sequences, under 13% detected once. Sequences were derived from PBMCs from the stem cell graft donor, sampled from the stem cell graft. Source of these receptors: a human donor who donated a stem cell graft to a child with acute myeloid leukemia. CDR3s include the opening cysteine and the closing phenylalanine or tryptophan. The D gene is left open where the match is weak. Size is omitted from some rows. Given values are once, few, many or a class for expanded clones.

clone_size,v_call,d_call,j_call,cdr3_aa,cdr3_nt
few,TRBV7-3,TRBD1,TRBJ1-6,CASSFAGGNNSPLHF,TGTGCCAGCAGCTTTGCAGGGGGCAACAATTCACCCCTCCACTTT
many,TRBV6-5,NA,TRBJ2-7,CASSPFQTQYEQYF,TGTGCCAGCAGTCCCTTTCAAACTCAATACGAGCAGTACTTC
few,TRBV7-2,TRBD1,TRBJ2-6,CASSLTGSSGANVLTF,TGTGCCAGCAGTTTGACAGGGTCTTCTGGGGCCAACGTCCTGACTTTC
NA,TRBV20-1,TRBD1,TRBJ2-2,CSARDYRDRGAGELFF,TGCAGTGCTAGAGATTATAGGGACAGGGGGGCCGGGGAGCTGTTTTTT
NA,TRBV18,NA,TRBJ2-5,CASSPHLKETQYF,TGTGCCAGCTCACCCCACCTCAAAGAGACCCAGTACTTC
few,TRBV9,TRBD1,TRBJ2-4,CASSVGPGTGNIQYF,TGTGCCAGCAGCGTAGGCCCGGGGACAGGGAACATTCAGTACTTC
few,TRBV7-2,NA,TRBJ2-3,CASSFVQAVYTDTQYF,TGTGCCAGCAGCTTTGTCCAGGCGGTATACACAGATACGCAGTATTTT
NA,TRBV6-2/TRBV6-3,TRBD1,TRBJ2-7,CASSLPVGQGVYEQYF,TGTGCCAGCAGTCTCCCCGTTGGACAGGGGGTCTACGAGCAGTACTTC
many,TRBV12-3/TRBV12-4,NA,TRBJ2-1,CASSDPIGEQFF,TGTGCCAGCAGTGACCCCATTGGTGAGCAGTTCTTC
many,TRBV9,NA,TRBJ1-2,CASSARGGTEYGYTF,TGTGCCAGCAGCGCCCGGGGAGGGACGGAGTATGGCTACACCTTC
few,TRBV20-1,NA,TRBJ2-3,CSAPLGYETDTQYF,TGCAGTGCCCCGCTAGGGTACGAGACAGATACGCAGTATTTT
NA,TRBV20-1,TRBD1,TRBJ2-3,CSAREVGDRQSNF,TGCAGTGCTAGAGAGGTCGGGGACAGGCAGTCGAATTTT
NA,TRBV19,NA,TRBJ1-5,CASSIGSAGLAMPQHF,TGTGCCAGTAGTATAGGTAGTGCCGGGCTCGCTATGCCCCAGCATTTT
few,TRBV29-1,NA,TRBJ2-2,CSAGTNTGELFF,TGCAGCGCCGGGACAAACACCGGGGAGCTGTTTTTT
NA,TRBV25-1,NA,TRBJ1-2,CASNQGANGYTF,TGTGCCAGCAATCAAGGGGCGAATGGCTACACCTTC
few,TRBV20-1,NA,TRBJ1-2,CSASKVQADNYGYTF,TGCAGTGCTAGTAAGGTGCAGGCGGATAACTATGGCTACACCTTC
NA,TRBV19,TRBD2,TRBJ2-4,CASSSRLTSGMIAKNIQYF,TGTGCCAGTAGTAGCCGGTTGACTAGCGGGATGATAGCCAAAAACATTCAGTACTTC
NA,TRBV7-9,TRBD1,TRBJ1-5,CASSLGGQAGQPQHF,TGTGCCAGCAGCTTAGGAGGACAGGCAGGTCAGCCCCAGCATTTT
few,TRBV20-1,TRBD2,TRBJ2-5,CSATTSGTVGWETQYF,TGCAGTGCTACGACTAGCGGGACTGTCGGGTGGGAGACCCAGTACTTC
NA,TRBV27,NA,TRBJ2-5,CASSFLEAETQYF,TGTGCCAGCAGTTTTCTCGAGGCTGAGACCCAGTACTTC
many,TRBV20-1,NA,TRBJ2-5,CSARGLSQETQYF,TGCAGTGCTAGGGGGCTAAGCCAAGAGACCCAGTACTTC
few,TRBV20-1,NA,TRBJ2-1,CSALIGSYNEQFF,TGCAGTGCTTTGATAGGGTCCTACAATGAGCAGTTCTTC
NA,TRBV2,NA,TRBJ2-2,CASSGRNTGELFF,TGTGCCAGCAGTGGGCGTAACACCGGGGAGCTGTTTTTT
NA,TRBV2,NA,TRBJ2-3,CASSPSTGWADTQYF,TGTGCCAGCAGTCCAAGCACAGGTTGGGCAGATACGCAGTATTTT
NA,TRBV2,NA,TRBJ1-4,CASSESEQPNEKLFF,TGTGCCAGCAGTGAGTCGGAGCAGCCAAATGAAAAACTGTTTTTT
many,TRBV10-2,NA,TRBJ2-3,CASSGNRWRDTDTQYF,TGCGCCAGCAGTGGTAACAGGTGGAGGGACACAGATACGCAGTATTTT
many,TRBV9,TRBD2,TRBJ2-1,CASSVGGLAEEQFF,TGTGCCAGCAGCGTAGGGGGACTAGCGGAAGAGCAGTTCTTC
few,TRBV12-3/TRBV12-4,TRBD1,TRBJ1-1,CASKMGQPWGTEAFF,TGTGCCAGCAAGATGGGACAGCCCTGGGGCACTGAAGCTTTCTTT
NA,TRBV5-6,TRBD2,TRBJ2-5,CASSLTSGGEYQETQYF,TGTGCCAGCAGCTTGACTAGCGGGGGGGAGTACCAAGAGACCCAGTACTTC
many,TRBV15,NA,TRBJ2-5,CATSSGGLETQYF,TGTGCCACCAGCAGTGGGGGATTGGAGACCCAGTACTTC
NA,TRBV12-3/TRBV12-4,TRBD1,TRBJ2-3,CASSLGSAGQGADTQYF,TGTGCCAGCAGTTTAGGTAGTGCGGGACAGGGGGCGGATACGCAGTATTTT
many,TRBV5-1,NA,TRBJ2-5,CASSGKETQYF,TGCGCCAGCAGCGGGAAAGAGACCCAGTACTTC
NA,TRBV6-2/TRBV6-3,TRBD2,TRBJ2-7,CASSYGGRIYEQYF,TGTGCCAGCAGTTACGGCGGGAGGATCTACGAGCAGTACTTC
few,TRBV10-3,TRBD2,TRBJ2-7,CAISGTSGSFYEQYF,TGTGCCATCAGCGGGACTAGCGGGAGTTTCTACGAGCAGTACTTC
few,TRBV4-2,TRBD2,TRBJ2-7,CASSQAFFTSGIPDEQYF,TGTGCCAGCAGCCAAGCTTTTTTTACTAGCGGGATTCCTGACGAGCAGTACTTC
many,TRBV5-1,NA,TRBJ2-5,CASSVGGPPKETQYF,TGCGCCAGCAGCGTCGGGGGGCCACCCAAAGAGACCCAGTACTTC
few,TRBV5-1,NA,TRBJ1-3,CASSLGGEGHSGNTIYF,TGCGCCAGCAGCTTGGGGGGAGAGGGCCACTCTGGAAACACCATATATTTT
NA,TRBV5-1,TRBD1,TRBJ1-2,CASSLATGTGVGYTF,TGCGCCAGCAGCTTGGCAACCGGGACAGGGGTCGGCTACACCTTC
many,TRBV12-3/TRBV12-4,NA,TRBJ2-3,CASSLYLRRTDTQYF,TGTGCCAGCAGCCTATACCTTAGACGCACAGATACGCAGTATTTT
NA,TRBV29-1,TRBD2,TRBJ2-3,CSVASRTSGSIRGTDTQYF,TGCAGCGTGGCGTCTCGTACTAGCGGATCTATTCGGGGCACAGATACGCAGTATTTT
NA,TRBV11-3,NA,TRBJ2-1,CASSPVASSGDEQFF,TGTGCCAGCAGCCCGGTGGCCAGTTCAGGCGATGAGCAGTTCTTC
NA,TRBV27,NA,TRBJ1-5,CASSSLGSNQPQHF,TGTGCCAGCAGTTCTCTCGGGAGCAATCAGCCCCAGCATTTT
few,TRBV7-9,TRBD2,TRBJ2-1,CASSAPGTSGSNEQFF,TGTGCCAGCAGCGCCCCCGGAACTAGCGGGAGCAATGAGCAGTTCTTC
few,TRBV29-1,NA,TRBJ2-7,CSVESVGPAYEQYF,TGCAGCGTTGAGTCCGTCGGGCCAGCCTACGAGCAGTACTTC
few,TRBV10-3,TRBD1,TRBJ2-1,CAISDTGQGRNEQFF,TGTGCCATCAGTGATACGGGACAGGGGAGAAATGAGCAGTTCTTC
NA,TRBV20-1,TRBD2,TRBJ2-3,CSAPRTSGTADTQYF,TGCAGTGCTCCACGTACTAGCGGGACAGCAGATACGCAGTATTTT